This T cell receptor beta chain originates from a study of T cell changes during pregnancy in multiple sclerosis. CDR3 length: 15 residues. Germline V gene lookup returns CDR1 SGHNT and CDR2 YYREEE (reference sequence). With V trimmed by 4 bases and J by 6 bases, 9 bases remained unmatched. TCRdb's table, derived via immunoSEQ multiplex PCR, lists solely in-frame clones and lacks some. The sample yields 60,000 to 75,000 clones, 80% to 95% seen once. This sequence originates from a female donor with multiple sclerosis, enrolled in a pregnancy study. The specimen was peripheral blood, collected in the second trimester of pregnancy. The rearrangement joins TRBV5-4 to TRBJ2-7; 11 bases agree with TRBD1. CDR3 sequence (DNA): TGTGCCAGCAGCCGTCCCGGGACAGGGGGAGGCGAGCAGTACTTC. Its protein product is CASSRPGTGGGEQYF.